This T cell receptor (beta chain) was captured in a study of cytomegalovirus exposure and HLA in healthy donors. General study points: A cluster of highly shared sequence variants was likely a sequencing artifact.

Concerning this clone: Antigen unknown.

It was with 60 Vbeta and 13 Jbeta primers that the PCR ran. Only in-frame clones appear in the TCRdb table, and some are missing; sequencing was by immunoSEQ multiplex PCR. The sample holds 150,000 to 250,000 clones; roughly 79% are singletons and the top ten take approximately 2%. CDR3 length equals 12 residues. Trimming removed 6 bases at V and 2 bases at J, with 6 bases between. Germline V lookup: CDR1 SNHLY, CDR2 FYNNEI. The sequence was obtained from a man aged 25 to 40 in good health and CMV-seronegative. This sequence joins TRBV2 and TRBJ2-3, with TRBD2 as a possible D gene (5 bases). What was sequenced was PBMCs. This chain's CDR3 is CASRRDTDTQYF. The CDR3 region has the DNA TGTGCCAGCAGACGGGACACAGATACGCAGTATTTT.